One and the same sample provided the 7 T cell receptor beta chains below, sequenced in a study of shared clonotypes between healthy human individuals. CD8 cells regarded as naive lacked CD45RO, were positively chosen for CCR7, and omitted terminally differentiated effector memory CD45RA+ cells. Here immunoSEQ multiplex PCR was the method, and the copy in TCRdb shows in-frame clones only, minus some. The sample records some 2 million clones, 85% to 95% being singletons. Sequenced input: naive CD8+ T cells sorted from blood. Every receptor here comes from a man aged 18 to 35 in good health.

V gene TRBV7-3 combines with J gene TRBJ2-7, with D perhaps given as TRBD1 or TRBD2 (5 bases each). V gave up 5 bases and J gave up 6 bases, with 14 bases separating them. This CDR3 has 13 amino acids. The germline CDR1 and CDR2 sequences are SGHTA and FQGTGA. The CDR3 loop reads CASSPTWGTEQYF. CDR3 in DNA: TGTGCCAGCAGCCCCACCTGGGGGACCGAGCAGTACTTC.

The rearrangement links TRBV15 to TRBJ2-3, with D possibly being TRBD1 (6 bases). Germline V gene data show CDR1 as LNHNV and CDR2 as YYDKDF (reference sequence). The V end lost 6 bases, the J end lost 1 base, and 17 bases lay between the germline ends. CDR3 length equals 16 residues. The CDR3 spells CATSGVWAGGTDTQYF. Written as DNA, the CDR3 is TGTGCCACCAGTGGAGTTTGGGCAGGGGGCACAGATACGCAGTATTTT.

The V call is TRBV30, the J call TRBJ2-7, with D hard to call. The CDR3 runs to 13 residues. Trimming took 0 bases from V and 0 from J, leaving 6 bases between them. In germline, CDR1 is GTSNPN, CDR2 SVGIG (reference sequence). The DNA of the CDR3 is TGTGCCTGGAGTGTATCTACCTCCTACGAGCAGTACTTC. The encoded protein is CAWSVSTSYEQYF. Full variable domain (remainder filled in from reference TRBV30 and TRBJ2-7): SQTIHQWPATLVQPVGSPLSLECTVEGTSNPNLYWYRQAAGRGLQLLFYSVGIGQISSEVPQNLSASRPQDRQFILSSKKLLLSDSGFYLCAWSVSTSYEQYFGPGTRLTVT.

The chain combines TRBV4-1 with TRBJ1-3; no reliable D call. Between the trimmed V and J ends, which lost 4 bases and 4 bases, there was a span of 17 bases. Germline CDR1 is MGHRA and CDR2 is YSYEKL. This CDR3 region has 16 residues. The CDR3 is CASSPAGEGTGNTIYF. As DNA, the CDR3 is TGCGCCAGCAGCCCCGCGGGTGAGGGAACCGGAAACACCATATATTTT.

The chain couples TRBV27 to TRBJ2-5; D is unresolved. The CDR3 loop spans 13 amino acids. Germline V gene sequence: CDR1 MNHEY, CDR2 SMNVEV (reference sequence). V was shortened by 5 bases and J by 4 bases, with 11 bases between the two germline ends. The CDR3 coding sequence is TGTGCCAGCAGTATGTGGTTTTTAGAGACCCAGTACTTC. This encodes CASSMWFLETQYF.

This chain connects TRBV30 to TRBJ2-2; D unresolved. Germline V gene data show CDR1 as GTSNPN and CDR2 as SVGIG (reference sequence). The CDR3 covers 13 residues. With 0 bases removed from V and 4 bases from J, the gap between germline ends came to 6 bases. CDR3 sequence (DNA): TGTGCCTGGAGTGTGGCAGTCACCGGGGAGCTGTTTTTT. Translating it yields CAWSVAVTGELFF. Full variable domain (rest looked up from reference TRBV30 and TRBJ2-2): SQTIHQWPATLVQPVGSPLSLECTVEGTSNPNLYWYRQAAGRGLQLLFYSVGIGQISSEVPQNLSASRPQDRQFILSSKKLLLSDSGFYLCAWSVAVTGELFFGEGSRLTVL.

The J gene is TRBJ1-2, the V gene TRBV6-6; D is possibly TRBD1 (6 bases). The CDR3 contains 12 residues. CDR1 and CDR2 (germline): MNHNY, SVGAGI (reference sequence). V lost 10 bases to trimming and J lost 4 bases, with 13 bases between them. The CDR3 is CATRQGLYGYTF. The CDR3 DNA is TGTGCCACCCGGCAGGGGCTCTATGGCTACACCTTC.